This T cell receptor beta chain was sequenced during a study of T-cell reconstitution after alpha-beta-depleted transplantation in children. Study findings and constraints: Recipient T cells and thymic progenitors that survived were the source of the high TCRbeta diversity seen at day 60 in some patients. Expanded clones from the graft, numbering several hundred, reportedly supplied alpha-beta T cells about two months after transplant. By one year post-transplant, T-cell counts and diversity largely arose from T cells that were newly produced.

During its preparation, the TCRbeta library received unique molecular identifiers. MiXCR, applied by TCRdb to the PCR reads, yields one record per CDR3 protein. The sample records over 450,000 distinct CDR3 sequences, roughly 10% being singletons. In regard to this clonotype: Its antigen remains unidentified.

With 0 bases removed from V and 4 bases from J, the gap between germline ends came to 20 bases. There are 18 residues in the CDR3. Germline loops: CDR1 LGHNA, CDR2 YSLEER. This clonotype originated in a child younger than 10 with inherited bone marrow failure, due to receive a stem cell transplant. Sequences were derived from PBMCs, sampled before TCRalphabeta/CD19-depleted stem cell transplant. The rearrangement joins TRBV4-3 to TRBJ2-3, with a tentative D call TRBD1 (7 bases). The CDR3 region is CASSQEGPPSRGADTQYF. CDR3 in DNA: TGCGCCAGCAGCCAAGAAGGCCCCCCTAGCAGGGGGGCAGATACGCAGTATTTT.